A single sample is the source of the 27 T cell receptor beta chains below, sequenced in a study of CD8 T cells in ankylosing spondylitis. TCRdb passed the 5' RACE reads through MiXCR, listing each CDR3 protein once. The data contain approximately 260,000 distinct CDR3 sequences, approximately 20% of them singletons. Material for sequencing was blood, either unsorted or a sorted T cell fraction (not recorded which). All receptors derive from a male donor with ankylosing spondylitis or in good health (not recorded which).

The rearrangement joins TRBV7-9 to TRBJ2-2; 8 nucleotides match TRBD1. The CDR3 sequence is 15 residues long. With 4 bases clipped from V and 4 bases from J, the junction kept 5 bases outside the gene matches. Germline V gene lookup returns CDR1 SEHNR and CDR2 FQNEAQ (reference sequence). CDR3 DNA: TGTGCCAGCAGCTCGGGACAGGACCGCACCGGGGAGCTGTTTTTT. Protein product: CASSSGQDRTGELFF.

This clonotype occurred many times. DNA of the CDR3: TGTGCCAGCAGTTTAACAGGGGGCTGGGGCAATCAGCCCCAGCATTTT. This translates into CASSLTGGWGNQPQHF. This sequence joins TRBV12-3 or TRBV12-4 and TRBJ1-5, with 9 positions matching TRBD1. Germline trimming cut 2 bases from V and 2 bases from J; bases unmatched to any gene: 4. The CDR3 runs 16 residues.

This clonotype came up many times. This chain uses TRBV6-5 with TRBJ2-3; 7 bases align to TRBD2. J gave up 2 bases and V 7 bases, and 12 bases lay outside the gene matches. Germline V gene lookup returns CDR1 MNHEY and CDR2 SVGAGI. The CDR3 is 16 residues long. The CDR3 reads CASKGYAGENTDTQYF. The CDR3 bases are TGTGCCAGCAAGGGCTACGCGGGAGAGAACACAGATACGCAGTATTTT.

Note on this clonotype: An end of the junction differs from the germline gene, which may be a read error. The genes are TRBV12-3 or TRBV12-4 and TRBJ1-3; the D is unclear. This CDR3 spans 15 amino acids. The chain's CDR3 is CASSLLGSSGSTIYF. For the CDR3, the DNA is TGTGCCAGCAGTTTACTCGGGAGCTCTGGAAGCACCATATATTTT.

This chain links TRBV3-1 with TRBJ2-4, with 7 nucleotides matching TRBD2. The CDR3 extends over 17 amino acids. J lost 3 bases, V lost 1 base, and 9 bases had no gene match. Germline V gene data show CDR1 as LGHDT and CDR2 as YNNKEL (reference sequence). This CDR3 is CASSQVVAGDGKNIQYF. The CDR3 nucleotides read TGTGCCAGCAGCCAAGTCGTGGCGGGAGATGGCAAAAACATTCAGTACTTC.

This clonotype was seen a few times. The rearrangement uses TRBV9 and TRBJ2-1; the match to TRBD2 covers 7 bases. Germline V CDR1 and CDR2: SGDLS, YYNGEE. The CDR3 is 15 residues long. Trimming took 0 bases from V and 6 from J; bases not matched to a gene: 6. CDR3 DNA: TGTGCCAGCAGCGTAGGGGCGGGAGCCGGCAATGAGCAGTTCTTC. It specifies CASSVGAGAGNEQFF.

This chain joins TRBV4-1 and TRBJ1-1, with 10 positions matching TRBD1. This CDR3 spans 14 amino acids. Per germline, CDR1 MGHRA and CDR2 YSYEKL. V lost 3 bases and J lost 11; bases outside the gene matches: 9. The CDR3 loop reads CASSQSGTGEFAFF. In DNA, the CDR3 is TGCGCCAGCAGCCAGTCCGGGACAGGGGAGTTCGCTTTCTTT.

Concerning this clonotype: This may be a read error, as it is one base from a much larger clone. The chain links TRBV3-1 to TRBJ2-7; D call uncertain. CDR1 is LGHDT, CDR2 YNNKEL, per germline (reference sequence). The CDR3 sequence is 16 residues long. V dropped 8 bases and J dropped 2 bases, with 22 bases sitting between them. The CDR3 region has the DNA TGTGCCAGCCGCCCCCCTCGGCTAAGCACAACCTACGAGCAGTACTTC. Translation gives CASRPPRLSTTYEQYF.

This clonotype was counted at least ten times. The chain carries TRBV4-3 and TRBJ2-2, with 8 bases fitting TRBD2. The V gene's germline CDR1 is LGHNA and CDR2 YSLEER. CDR3 length: 15 residues. Losses at the gene ends were 0 bases for V and 8 bases for J; bases not matched to a gene: 5. CDR3 in DNA: TGCGCCAGCAGCCAAGACGAGCTAGCGGGTGGGGAGCTGTTTTTT. It specifies CASSQDELAGGELFF.

This clonotype was counted ten times or more. Here the CDR3 reads CASSLGTEDSYEQYF. For the CDR3, the DNA is TGTGCCAGCAGTCTCGGGACAGAAGACTCCTACGAGCAGTACTTC. The chain couples TRBV12-3 or TRBV12-4 to TRBJ2-7; 7 nucleotides agree with TRBD1. The CDR3 sequence is 15 residues long. The ends lost 5 bases at V and 0 bases at J; junction bases unmatched: 7.

V usage is TRBV11-2 and J usage is TRBJ2-7, with a weak D call TRBD2 (6 bases). The CDR3 length is 14 residues. Germline CDR1 is SGHAT and CDR2 is FQNNGV. Trimming pared 4 bases from V and 2 bases from J, leaving 12 bases between. CDR3 sequence (DNA): TGTGCCAGCAGCTCCAGACTAGTGCCCTACGAGCAGTACTTC. Translated, it gives CASSSRLVPYEQYF.

In this sample, this clonotype turned up a few times. The gene calls are TRBV4-1 and TRBJ2-5; D ambiguous. Between the trimmed V and J ends, which lost 1 base and 7 bases, there was a span of 7 bases. CDR1 and CDR2 from the germline V gene are MGHRA and YSYEKL. This CDR3 is 12 amino acids long. This CDR3 reads CASSQVLGTQYF. Written as DNA, the CDR3 is TGCGCCAGCAGCCAAGTCCTTGGGACCCAGTACTTC.

V usage is TRBV7-3 and J usage is TRBJ2-5; 9 bases match TRBD1. The CDR3 contains 14 residues. Trimming took 2 bases from V and 5 from J; bases not matched to a gene: 3. The germline gives CDR1 SGHTA, CDR2 FQGTGA. CDR3 in DNA: TGTGCCAGCAGCTTAGGACAGGGGTACGAGACCCAGTACTTC. Translating gives CASSLGQGYETQYF.

This clonotype was seen a handful of times. The chain is built from TRBV11-2 and TRBJ2-1; D ambiguous. V was cut by 4 bases and J by 0 bases, with 7 bases left in between. This CDR3 is built from 14 residues. Germline CDR1 is SGHAT and CDR2 is FQNNGV. CDR3 sequence: CASSSESSYNEQFF. The CDR3, as DNA: TGTGCCAGCAGCTCCGAGAGCTCCTACAATGAGCAGTTCTTC.

This chain connects TRBV7-3 to TRBJ2-1; no clear D. The ends were cut back, 5 bases at V and 8 bases at J, with 13 bases in the middle. The germline CDR1 and CDR2 sequences are SGHTA and FQGTGA. The CDR3 has 13 amino acids. The DNA of the CDR3 is TGTGCCAGCAGCCGACTGAGACTCGATGAGCAGTTCTTC. It translates to CASSRLRLDEQFF.

The chain carries TRBV3-1 and TRBJ1-5; D may be TRBD1 (6 bases). Germline V gene lookup returns CDR1 LGHDT and CDR2 YNNKEL (reference sequence). This CDR3 comprises 16 residues. V shed 1 base and J shed 11 bases, with 21 bases lying between them. CDR3 residues: CASSQGWPPRPGAQHF. The CDR3 coding sequence is TGTGCCAGCAGCCAAGGGTGGCCGCCTCGCCCAGGGGCCCAGCATTTT. Filled out from reference TRBV3-1 and TRBJ1-5, the complete variable domain reads DTAVSQTPKYLVTQMGNDKSIKCEQNLGHDTMYWYKQDSKKFLKIMFSYNNKELIINETVPNRFSPKSPDKAHLNLHINSLELGDSAVYFCASSQGWPPRPGAQHFGDGTRLSIL.

This clonotype was seen ten or more times. The V and J genes are TRBV4-3 and TRBJ2-7; D remains unclear. CDR1 is LGHNA, CDR2 YSLEER, per germline. The CDR3 totals 14 residues. Trimming pared 1 base from V and 7 bases from J, leaving 14 bases between. CDR3 amino acids: CASSQGSYVEEQYF. For the CDR3, the DNA is TGCGCCAGCAGCCAAGGGTCCTACGTGGAGGAGCAGTACTTC.

This clonotype was counted a single time. Given a much more abundant clone one base away, this may be a read error. V and J are TRBV6-1 and TRBJ2-1; 10 bases fit TRBD2. Trimming removed 0 bases from V and 6 bases from J; junction bases left unmatched: 17. The length of the CDR3 is 20 residues. Germline CDR1 is MNHNS and CDR2 is SASEGT. The CDR3 protein is CASSEAPSHRLAGLINEQFF. The CDR3 region has the DNA TGTGCCAGCAGTGAAGCCCCAAGCCATCGACTAGCGGGCTTGATCAATGAGCAGTTCTTC.

The chain has TRBV5-1 and TRBJ1-1; D is unclear. V was cut by 2 bases and J by 7 bases, with 9 bases left in between. Germline values: CDR1 SGHRS, CDR2 YFSETQ. There are 12 residues in the CDR3. This chain's CDR3 is CASSFRPGEAFF. The CDR3 bases are TGCGCCAGCAGCTTCCGACCGGGTGAAGCTTTCTTT.

The gene calls are TRBV12-3 or TRBV12-4 and TRBJ2-7; D perhaps matches TRBD2 (6 bases). This CDR3 contains 14 residues. V was clipped by 5 bases and J by 2 bases, with 13 bases between them. The CDR3 DNA sequence: TGTGCCAGCAGTGGGACGGGAGCGGCCTACGAGCAGTACTTC. Translation: CASSGTGAAYEQYF.

This clonotype was found a few times. The rearrangement joins TRBV9 to TRBJ2-7, with a tentative D call TRBD2 (5 bases). Trimming stripped 3 bases from V and 4 bases from J, with 8 bases between. The CDR3 loop spans 12 amino acids. CDR1 is SGDLS and CDR2 is YYNGEE in the germline V gene. CDR3 residues: CASSGSGYEQYF. The CDR3 DNA sequence: TGTGCCAGCAGCGGGAGCGGTTACGAGCAGTACTTC. The variable domain in full, with the rest retrieved from reference TRBV9 and TRBJ2-7, is DSGVTQTPKHLITATGQRVTLRCSPRSGDLSVYWYQQSLDQGLQFLIQYYNGEERAKGNILERFSAQQFPDLHSELNLSSLELGDSALYFCASSGSGYEQYFGPGTRLTVT.

This clonotype was counted between two and nine times. V gene TRBV6-5 combines with J gene TRBJ1-1, with a tentative D call TRBD1 (5 bases). The CDR3 has 14 residues. Germline V gives CDR1 MNHEY, CDR2 SVGAGI. Trimming took 0 bases from V and 7 from J, leaving 12 bases between them. The CDR3 loop reads CASSYSGATGEAFF. CDR3 sequence (DNA): TGTGCCAGCAGTTACTCTGGGGCAACGGGTGAAGCTTTCTTT.

CDR3 region: CASSSPAGLYNEQFF. CDR3 DNA: TGTGCCAGCAGCTCACCAGCGGGCCTGTACAATGAGCAGTTCTTC. This rearrangement joins TRBV4-2 to TRBJ2-1; D may be TRBD2 (6 bases). V lost 5 bases and J 4 bases, leaving 15 bases between the germline ends. From germline, CDR1 is LGHNA and CDR2 YNFKEQ. The CDR3 totals 15 residues.

This clonotype occurred a few times. This chain joins TRBV28 and TRBJ2-7; D remains ambiguous. V lost 2 bases to trimming and J lost 1 base, with 9 bases between them. From germline, CDR1 is MDHEN and CDR2 SYDVKM. This CDR3 is 14 amino acids long. The CDR3 is CASSLMGKSYEQYF. CDR3 DNA sequence: TGTGCCAGCAGTTTAATGGGGAAATCCTACGAGCAGTACTTC.

This clonotype appeared a few times. This chain links TRBV24-1 with TRBJ2-7, with TRBD1 identical over 8 bases. With 4 bases clipped from V and 3 bases from J, the junction kept 1 base outside the gene matches. Germline V gene data show CDR1 as KGHDR and CDR2 as SFDVKD. This CDR3 spans 13 amino acids. CDR3 sequence (DNA): TGTGCCACCAGTGACGGACAGGGCTACGAGCAGTACTTC. It is translated as CATSDGQGYEQYF.

The V gene is TRBV29-1, the J gene TRBJ2-7; the match to TRBD2 covers 10 bases. This CDR3 has 11 residues. Germline CDR1 is SQVTM and CDR2 is ANQGSEA. V lost 5 bases, J lost 12 bases, and 7 bases stayed unmatched. The CDR3 region is CSVFSGRALYF. DNA of the CDR3: TGCAGCGTTTTCAGCGGGAGGGCTTTGTACTTC.

The genes are TRBV3-1 and TRBJ2-7; D gene unclear. CDR3 length: 14 amino acids. Germline V CDR1 and CDR2: LGHDT, YNNKEL (reference sequence). Trimming removed 2 bases at V and 5 bases at J, with 13 bases between. The CDR3: CASSQTWGVDEQYF. The CDR3 DNA follows: TGTGCCAGCAGCCAAACGTGGGGTGTCGACGAGCAGTACTTC.